This T cell receptor (beta chain) stems from a study of cytomegalovirus exposure and HLA in healthy donors. The data were produced by immunoSEQ multiplex PCR, yet TCRdb's version contains in-frame clones alone and is incomplete. This sample has 150,000 to 200,000 clones, with 70% to 90% found just once. The table lists this clone with a few counts. No antigen is known for it. Germline V gives CDR1 SGHRS, CDR2 YFSETQ. The CDR3 is 14 amino acids. The V end was cut by 1 base, the J end by 2 bases, with 10 bases between. Whole-study results and caveats: Through in vitro validation, three CMV-associated chains were shown to be specific for CMV antigens.

Material: PBMCs. This sequence originates from a woman between 18 and 29 years old in good health and CMV-seronegative. The chain recombines TRBV5-1 with TRBJ2-7; D perhaps matches TRBD1 (5 bases). For the CDR3, the DNA is TGCGCCAGCAGCTTGACAGGAACGACCTACGAGCAGTACTTC. This gives the protein CASSLTGTTYEQYF. Full variable domain (rest looked up from reference TRBV5-1 and TRBJ2-7): KAGVTQTPRYLIKTRGQQVTLSCSPISGHRSVSWYQQTPGQGLQFLFEYFSETQRNKGNFPGRFSGRQFSNSRSEMNVSTLELGDSALYLCASSLTGTTYEQYFGPGTRLTVT.